Included here is one TCR beta chain sequence, with context. This specimen belongs to a study of blood T cell repertoires in COVID-19. Turning to the study itself: The United States, Italy and Spain provided the acute and convalescent COVID-19 samples. Sources were T cells, B-cell-depleted T cells, or PBMCs; the material itself was cDNA or gDNA.

This CDR3 contains 14 residues. From germline, CDR1 is LNHDA and CDR2 SQIVND (reference sequence). The V and J ends lost 6 bases and 5 bases, in that order; junction bases with no gene match: 8. The table came from immunoSEQ multiplex PCR; TCRdb's copy has only in-frame clones and leaves some out. The sample records roughly 140,000 clones, 85% to 90% being singletons. The clonotype comes from a woman aged 35 to 49 with acute or convalescent COVID-19. The chain couples TRBV19 to TRBJ2-7, with 9 bases identical to TRBD1. Sequenced input: peripheral blood. The CDR3 nucleotides read TGTGCCAGTAGACAAGGGACAGGGAAGAACGAGCAGTACTTC. This encodes CASRQGTGKNEQYF.